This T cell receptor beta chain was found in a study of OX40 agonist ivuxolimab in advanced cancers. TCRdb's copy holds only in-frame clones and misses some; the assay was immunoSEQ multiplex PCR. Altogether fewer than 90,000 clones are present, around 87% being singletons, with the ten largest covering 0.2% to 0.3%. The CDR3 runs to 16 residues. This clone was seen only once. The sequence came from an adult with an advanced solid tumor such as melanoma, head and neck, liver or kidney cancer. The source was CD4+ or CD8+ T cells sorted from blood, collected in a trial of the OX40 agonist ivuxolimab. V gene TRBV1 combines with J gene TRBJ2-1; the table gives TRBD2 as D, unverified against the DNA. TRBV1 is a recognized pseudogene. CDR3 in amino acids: CTSSQDILAVYNEQFF. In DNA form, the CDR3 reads TGCACCAGCAGCCAAGATATCCTAGCGGTCTACAATGAGCAGTTCTTC.